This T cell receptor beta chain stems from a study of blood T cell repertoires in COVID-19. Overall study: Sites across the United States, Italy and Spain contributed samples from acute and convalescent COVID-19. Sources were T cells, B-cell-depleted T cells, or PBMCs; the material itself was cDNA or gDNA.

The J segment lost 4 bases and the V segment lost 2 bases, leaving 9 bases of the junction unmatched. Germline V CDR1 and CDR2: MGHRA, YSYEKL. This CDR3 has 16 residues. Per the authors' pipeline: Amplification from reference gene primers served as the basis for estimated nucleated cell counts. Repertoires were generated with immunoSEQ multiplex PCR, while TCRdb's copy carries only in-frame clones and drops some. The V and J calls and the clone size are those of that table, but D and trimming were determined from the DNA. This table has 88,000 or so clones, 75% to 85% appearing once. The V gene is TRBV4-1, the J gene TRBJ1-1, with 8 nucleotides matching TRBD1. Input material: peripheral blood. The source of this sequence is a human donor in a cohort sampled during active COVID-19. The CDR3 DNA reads TGCGCCAGCAGCCAAACAACCAGGGGGCACGGCACTGAAGCTTTCTTT. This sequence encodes CASSQTTRGHGTEAFF.